This TCR beta chain was retrieved from a study of T cells in Graves' hyperthyroidism and ophthalmopathy. Study-wide findings and caveats: Expanded thyroid clonotypes (above 0.001) were mostly also found in blood.

Notes on this clonotype: Its target is unknown.

TCR beta CDR3 regions were amplified from RNA. In the first-round RT-PCR of the TCR CDR3, the HTBI primer set was used. In TCRdb, the multiplex PCR reads were re-called with MiXCR into one record per CDR3 protein. The table lists hundreds of thousands of distinct CDR3 sequences, roughly 14% of them singletons. This CDR3 contains 17 residues. V lost 4 bases and J lost 4; bases outside the gene matches: 13. CDR1 is SGDLS, CDR2 YYNGEE, per germline. The sequenced sample was blood. The chain carries TRBV9 and TRBJ2-5, with 10 nucleotides matching TRBD1. The sequence derives from a woman aged 40 to 50 with Graves' ophthalmopathy. CDR3 coding DNA: TGTGCCAGCAGCCTCAGTCCCGGGACAGGGGACCGAGAGACCCAGTACTTC. This translates into CASSLSPGTGDRETQYF.